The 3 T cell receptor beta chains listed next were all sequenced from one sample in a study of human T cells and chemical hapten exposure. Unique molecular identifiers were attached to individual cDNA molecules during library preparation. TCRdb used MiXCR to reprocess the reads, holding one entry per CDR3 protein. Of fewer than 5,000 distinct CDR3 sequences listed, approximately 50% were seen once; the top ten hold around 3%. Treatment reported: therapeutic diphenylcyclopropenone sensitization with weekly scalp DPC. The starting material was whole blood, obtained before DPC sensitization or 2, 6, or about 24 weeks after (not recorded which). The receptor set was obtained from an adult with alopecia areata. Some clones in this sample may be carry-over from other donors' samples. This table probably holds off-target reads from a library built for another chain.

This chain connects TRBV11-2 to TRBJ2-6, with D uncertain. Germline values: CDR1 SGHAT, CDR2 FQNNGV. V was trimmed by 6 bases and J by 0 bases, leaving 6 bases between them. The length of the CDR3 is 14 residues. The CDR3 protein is CASSTPSGANVLTF. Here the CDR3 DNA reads TGTGCCAGCAGTACACCCTCTGGGGCCAACGTCCTGACTTTC.

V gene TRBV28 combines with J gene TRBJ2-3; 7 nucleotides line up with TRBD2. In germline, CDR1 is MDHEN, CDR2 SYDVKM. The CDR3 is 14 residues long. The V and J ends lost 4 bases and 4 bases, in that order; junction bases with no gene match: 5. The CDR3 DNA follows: TGTGCCAGCAGTTCCGGGGGGTATGCAGATACGCAGTATTTT. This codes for CASSSGGYADTQYF.

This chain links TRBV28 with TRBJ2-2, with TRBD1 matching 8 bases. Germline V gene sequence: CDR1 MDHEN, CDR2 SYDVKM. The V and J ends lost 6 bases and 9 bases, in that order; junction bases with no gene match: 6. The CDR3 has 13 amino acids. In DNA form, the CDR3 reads TGTGCCAGCAGCCCGCCAGGGGGCCGGGAGCTGTTTTTT. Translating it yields CASSPPGGRELFF.